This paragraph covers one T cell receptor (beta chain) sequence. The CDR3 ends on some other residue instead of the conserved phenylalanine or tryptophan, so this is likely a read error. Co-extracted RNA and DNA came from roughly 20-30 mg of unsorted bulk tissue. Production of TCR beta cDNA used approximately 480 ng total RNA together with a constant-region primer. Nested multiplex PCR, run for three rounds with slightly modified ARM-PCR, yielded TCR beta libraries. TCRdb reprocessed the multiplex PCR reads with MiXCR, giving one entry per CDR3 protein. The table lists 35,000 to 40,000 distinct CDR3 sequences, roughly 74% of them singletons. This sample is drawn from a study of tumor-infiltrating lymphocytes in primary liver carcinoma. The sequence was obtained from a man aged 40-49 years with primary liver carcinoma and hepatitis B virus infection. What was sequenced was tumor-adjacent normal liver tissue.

The CDR3 DNA sequence: TGCAGTGCTAGGCAAGGGGGTTGGGACTACAATGAGCAGTTCTAC. Translated, it gives CSARQGGWDYNEQFY. The chain combines TRBV20-1 with TRBJ2-1, with D possibly TRBD1 on 6 matching bases. Germline-derived CDR1 and CDR2 are DFQATT and SNEGSKA (reference sequence). The CDR3 length is 15 residues. V was trimmed by 3 bases and J by 3 bases, leaving 15 bases between them.